A selection of T cell receptor beta chains follows, all from one sample in a study of cytomegalovirus exposure and HLA in healthy donors. Repertoires were generated with immunoSEQ multiplex PCR, while TCRdb's copy carries only in-frame clones and drops some. The table has more than 150,000 clones, around 77% seen once. Sequenced input: PBMCs. Every receptor here comes from a woman aged 25 to 39 in good health and CMV-seronegative. The CDR3 runs from the conserved cysteine through the conserved F or W. The order of the fields is V gene, CDR3 length, D gene, clone size, J gene, CDR3 protein, CDR3 DNA. A D gene is named only where the DNA matches it firmly. Clone size appears in some rows only: once, few, many, or a class for an expanded clone.

TRBV10-3	16	TRBD1	once	TRBJ2-1	CAISPIDRAPYNEQFF	TGTGCCATCAGTCCCATCGACAGGGCACCCTACAATGAGCAGTTCTTC
TRBV5-6	15	TRBD1	.	TRBJ1-4	CASSFKGQGNEKLFF	TGTGCCAGCAGCTTCAAAGGACAGGGGAATGAAAAACTGTTTTTT
TRBV19	15	TRBD1	.	TRBJ2-2	CASRLQGANTGELFF	TGTGCCAGTAGACTACAGGGGGCTAACACCGGGGAGCTGTTTTTT
TRBV9	15	.	.	TRBJ1-1	CASSVEETRGTEAFF	TGTGCCAGCAGCGTAGAAGAGACCCGGGGGACTGAAGCTTTCTTT
TRBV5-1	13	.	.	TRBJ2-1	CASSFHTYNEQFF	TGCGCCAGCAGCTTTCACACCTACAATGAGCAGTTCTTC
TRBV2	13	TRBD1	.	TRBJ1-2	CASRSTGGVTDTF	TGTGCCAGCAGGTCGACAGGGGGCGTTACCGACACCTTC
TRBV6-5	12	.	.	TRBJ1-1	CASGGGVVGAFF	TGTGCCAGCGGCGGGGGGGTGGTGGGAGCTTTCTTT
TRBV9	16	TRBD2	.	TRBJ2-1	CASSVGLAGGYNEQFF	TGTGCCAGCAGCGTAGGTCTAGCGGGGGGCTATAATGAGCAGTTCTTC
TRBV7-2	14	TRBD1	.	TRBJ2-1	CASSSLDRANEQFF	TGTGCCAGCAGCTCCTTGGACAGGGCAAATGAGCAGTTCTTC
TRBV2	12	.	.	TRBJ2-3	CASKGDPDTQYF	TGTGCCAGCAAGGGAGATCCAGATACGCAGTATTTT
TRBV5-5	16	.	.	TRBJ2-6	CASSRLTGPGANVLTF	TGTGCCAGCAGCCGTCTTACAGGCCCTGGGGCCAACGTCCTGACTTTC
TRBV9	21	.	.	TRBJ1-1	CASSVDPQPQTGWGVNTEAFF	TGTGCCAGCAGCGTAGACCCCCAGCCCCAAACAGGGTGGGGAGTGAACACTGAAGCTTTCTTT
TRBV5-1	20	TRBD1	few	TRBJ1-1	CASSLQRPGTGGWSNTEAFF	TGCGCCAGCAGCTTGCAACGTCCCGGGACAGGGGGGTGGTCGAACACTGAAGCTTTCTTT
TRBV4-3	15	.	.	TRBJ2-5	CASSRQGTGQETQYF	TGCGCCAGCAGCCGGCAGGGGACGGGCCAAGAGACCCAGTACTTC
TRBV4-3	18	TRBD1	once	TRBJ2-2	CASSQRVPQGAGTGELFF	TGCGCCAGCAGCCAACGTGTACCGCAGGGGGCGGGCACCGGGGAGCTGTTTTTT
TRBV7-6	15	.	.	TRBJ2-7	CASSSQDDDWNEQYF	TGTGCCAGCAGCTCACAGGACGACGATTGGAACGAGCAGTACTTC
TRBV28	14	.	.	TRBJ1-1	CAGTPQGKNTEAFF	TGTGCCGGTACCCCCCAGGGAAAAAACACTGAAGCTTTCTTT
TRBV29-1	15	.	.	TRBJ2-3	CSVEPGSRGTDTQYF	TGCAGCGTTGAACCCGGGTCCAGAGGTACAGATACGCAGTATTTT
TRBV4-1	16	TRBD2	.	TRBJ2-1	CASSPSGTRSYNEQFF	TGCGCCAGCAGCCCGTCCGGGACTAGATCCTACAATGAGCAGTTCTTC
TRBV10-2	15	.	.	TRBJ1-4	CASSEPGLLNGKLFF	TGCGCCAGCAGTGAGCCGGGACTGTTGAACGGAAAACTGTTTTTT
TRBV6-5	14	.	.	TRBJ1-6	CASSYSGSGSPLHF	TGTGCCAGCAGTTATTCGGGGTCGGGTTCACCCCTCCACTTT
TRBV28	14	.	once	TRBJ1-1	CASSHGGVGAEAFF	TGTGCCAGCAGTCACGGGGGGGTAGGGGCCGAAGCTTTCTTT
TRBV19	17	.	.	TRBJ1-1	CASSIALRAVMNTEAFF	TGTGCCAGTAGTATAGCACTCAGGGCGGTCATGAACACTGAAGCTTTCTTT
TRBV28	12	.	.	TRBJ1-2	CASSLGGNGYTF	TGTGCCAGCAGTTTAGGAGGGAATGGCTACACCTTC
TRBV11-2	13	.	.	TRBJ2-7	CASSPRGPYEQYF	TGTGCCAGCAGCCCCCGTGGCCCCTACGAGCAGTACTTC
TRBV6-6	15	TRBD1	.	TRBJ2-1	CASRGRGQGENEQFF	TGTGCCAGCAGGGGGAGGGGACAGGGGGAGAATGAGCAGTTCTTC
TRBV20-1	11	.	.	TRBJ2-2	CSAPSTGELFF	TGCAGTGCCCCGAGCACCGGGGAGCTGTTTTTT
TRBV2	13	.	.	TRBJ2-5	CASSGDYQETQYF	TGTGCCAGCAGTGGGGACTACCAAGAGACCCAGTACTTC
TRBV5-6	13	.	.	TRBJ1-2	CASSFDSHYGYTF	TGTGCCAGCAGCTTCGACAGCCACTATGGCTACACCTTC
TRBV30	15	.	once	TRBJ1-1	CAWSARGRSNTEAFF	TGTGCCTGGAGTGCAAGAGGCAGATCGAACACTGAAGCTTTCTTT
TRBV7-7	16	TRBD2	.	TRBJ2-2	CASSSGPRGGTGELFF	TGTGCTAGCAGCTCCGGACCCCGGGGAGGGACCGGGGAGCTGTTTTTT
TRBV30	13	.	.	TRBJ2-5	CAWSRGLQETQYF	TGTGCCTGGAGCAGGGGCCTCCAAGAGACCCAGTACTTC
TRBV4-2	15	.	.	TRBJ1-2	CASSPAELSNYGYTF	TGTGCCAGCAGCCCCGCGGAGCTGTCAAACTATGGCTACACCTTC
TRBV5-1	14	TRBD1	.	TRBJ1-2	CASSLGQGNYGYTF	TGCGCCAGCAGCTTAGGACAGGGGAACTATGGCTACACCTTC
TRBV7-2	14	.	few	TRBJ2-7	CASSRRQGVYEQYF	TGTGCCAGCAGCCGAAGGCAGGGTGTGTACGAGCAGTACTTC
TRBV6-5	13	.	.	TRBJ2-3	CASKYGGTDTQYF	TGTGCCAGCAAATACGGGGGTACAGATACGCAGTATTTT